The 27 T cell receptor beta chains below all came from one sample that was sequenced in a study of T-cell memory formation after mild COVID-19. TCRdb used MiXCR to reprocess the 5' RACE reads, holding one entry per CDR3 protein. In the table there are approximately 350,000 distinct CDR3 sequences, approximately 15% of which are singletons. Sequencing input: PBMCs or a T cell subset sorted from them (not recorded which). These receptors came from a young man who had mild COVID-19 (a few samples of this study predate the infection). Cell type and time point are not known.

The sample holds many counts of this clonotype. This chain joins TRBV27 and TRBJ2-7; D is perhaps TRBD2 (6 bases). CDR1 and CDR2 (germline): MNHEY, SMNVEV (reference sequence). V was cut by 6 bases and J by 0 bases, with 15 bases left in between. The CDR3 is 15 residues long. CDR3 DNA: TGTGCCAGCAGGGCCAAGGGACTGAGCTCCTACGAGCAGTACGTC. It yields the protein CASRAKGLSSYEQYV.

The chain has TRBV15 and TRBJ2-7; D unresolved. Germline loops: CDR1 LNHNV, CDR2 YYDKDF (reference sequence). V shed 9 bases and J shed 4 bases, with 10 bases lying between them. CDR3 length: 11 amino acids. The CDR3 spells CATGPDYEQYV. In DNA form, the CDR3 reads TGTGCCACTGGACCGGATTACGAGCAGTACGTC.

This clonotype showed up just a few times. The chain couples TRBV5-5 to TRBJ1-1; D perhaps matches TRBD1 (6 bases). The germline V gene encodes CDR1 SGHKS and CDR2 YYEKEE (reference sequence). This CDR3 comprises 17 residues. V lost 1 base to trimming and J lost 0 bases, with 16 bases between them. The CDR3 bases are TGTGCCAGCAGCTTGCCCACGACCTGGGGGCTGAACACTGAAGCTTTCTTT. Protein product: CASSLPTTWGLNTEAFF. Combining the CDR3 with reference TRBV5-5 and TRBJ1-1 gives the whole variable domain DAGVTQSPTHLIKTRGQQVTLRCSPISGHKSVSWYQQVLGQGPQFIFQYYEKEERGRGNFPDRFSARQFPNYSSELNVNALLLGDSALYLCASSLPTTWGLNTEAFFGQGTRLTVV.

CDR3 DNA: TGTGCCAGTAGTGTAACAGGAACAGCTCTCGCCGGAGGAAACACCATATATTTT. Translated: CASSVTGTALAGGNTIYF. This chain links TRBV19 with TRBJ1-3; D might be TRBD1 (5 bases). Germline loops: CDR1 LNHDA, CDR2 SQIVND (reference sequence). The CDR3 consists of 18 residues. V shed 5 bases and J shed 4 bases, with 24 bases lying between them.

This clonotype was counted only a few times. This chain links TRBV21-1 with TRBJ2-3; the D call TRBD1 from the table was never checked on the DNA. TRBV21-1 is flagged as a pseudogene. The CDR3 length is 17 residues. The chain's CDR3 is CASSQEPGQGAIGTQYF. As DNA, the CDR3 is TGTGCCAGCAGCCAAGAGCCGGGACAGGGGGCTATCGGTACGCAGTATTTT.

The genes are TRBV5-5 and TRBJ2-6; unclear D gene. The V and J ends lost 1 base and 1 base respectively, with 18 bases between them. The CDR3 covers 19 residues. Germline loops: CDR1 SGHKS, CDR2 YYEKEE (reference sequence). The CDR3 spells CASSLLSGLWDSGANVLTF. The CDR3 DNA reads TGTGCCAGCAGCTTGCTGTCAGGCCTTTGGGATTCTGGGGCCAACGTCCTGACTTTC.

This clonotype was seen repeatedly, ten times or more. The DNA for the CDR3 is TGCGCCAGCCAGGCGGGGGGCGTCGGCACAGATACGCAGTATTTT. Translation gives CASQAGGVGTDTQYF. The chain joins TRBV5-1 to TRBJ2-3; 8 nucleotides match TRBD2. The CDR3 spans 15 residues. Germline trimming cut 7 bases from V and 1 base from J; bases unmatched to any gene: 8. Germline V gene data show CDR1 as SGHRS and CDR2 as YFSETQ.

This clonotype was seen only a few times. This chain links TRBV24-1 with TRBJ2-2; 10 bases map to TRBD1. The germline V gene encodes CDR1 KGHDR and CDR2 SFDVKD. The CDR3 has 15 amino acids. Germline trimming cut 9 bases from V and 5 bases from J; bases unmatched to any gene: 8. The CDR3 coding sequence is TGTGCCACCGCCCCCGGGACAGGGGAAACCGGGGAGCTGTTTTTT. Translation: CATAPGTGETGELFF.

This clonotype was picked up many times. The V call is TRBV6-6, the J call TRBJ2-1, with 10 bases that match TRBD1. Trimming took 5 bases from V and 6 from J; bases not matched to a gene: 4. The CDR3 runs to 14 residues. Germline values: CDR1 MNHNY, CDR2 SVGAGI (reference sequence). CDR3 protein: CASSRDRGGNEQFF. The CDR3, as DNA: TGTGCCAGCAGTCGGGACAGGGGTGGCAATGAGCAGTTCTTC.

The genes are TRBV7-2 and TRBJ2-4, with 9 positions matching TRBD1. Germline V gene sequence: CDR1 SGHTA, CDR2 FQGNSA. V gave up 5 bases and J gave up 4 bases; unmatched junction bases: 3. This CDR3 has 14 residues. The CDR3 sequence is CASSTGTGKNIQYF. As DNA, the CDR3 is TGTGCCAGCAGCACCGGGACAGGGAAAAACATTCAGTACTTC.

CDR3 bases: TGTGCCAGTAGGGCGCCCTGGAACACTGAAGCTTTCTTT. This codes for CASRAPWNTEAFF. The chain employs TRBV28 and TRBJ1-1; no definite D call. The germline V gene encodes CDR1 MDHEN and CDR2 SYDVKM. This CDR3 is built from 13 residues. The V end was cut by 9 bases, the J end by 1 base, with 12 bases between.

This clonotype was found a few times. The rearrangement joins TRBV7-9 to TRBJ2-7, with 9 positions matching TRBD1. The V gene end was trimmed by 7 bases and the J gene end by 5 bases; junction bases not matched to a gene: 12. This CDR3 is built from 15 residues. CDR1 and CDR2 from the germline V gene are SEHNR and FQNEAQ (reference sequence). CDR3 in amino acids: CASTLWTGERDEQYF. CDR3 bases: TGTGCCAGCACCCTATGGACAGGGGAAAGGGACGAGCAGTACTTC.

This rearrangement joins TRBV15 to TRBJ1-5; TRBD1 is a possible D gene (6 bases). V was clipped by 5 bases and J by 1 base, with 21 bases between them. Germline CDR1 and CDR2: LNHNV and YYDKDF (reference sequence). This CDR3 spans 18 amino acids. DNA for the CDR3: TGTGCCACCAGCGCACCTACGGGGGGCGTCGTGAGCAATCAGCCCCAGCATTTT. This codes for CATSAPTGGVVSNQPQHF.

The V call is TRBV7-8, the J call TRBJ2-7; D possibly corresponds to TRBD1 (5 bases). V lost 0 bases, J lost 1 base, and 10 bases lay in between. The CDR3 spans 15 residues. In germline, CDR1 is SGHVS, CDR2 FQNEAQ. The CDR3 reads CASSLAGHGSYEQYV. The CDR3 nucleotides are TGTGCCAGCAGCTTAGCCGGACACGGGTCCTACGAGCAGTACGTC.

This clonotype has a handful of counts. The rearrangement joins TRBV12-3 or TRBV12-4 to TRBJ1-2; D is uncertain. Between the trimmed V and J ends, which lost 6 bases and 3 bases, there was a span of 11 bases. The CDR3 is 13 residues long. CDR3 in amino acids: CASRGRAYYGYTF. DNA for the CDR3: TGTGCCAGCAGGGGGAGGGCCTACTATGGCTACACCTTC.

The chain uses TRBV12-3 or TRBV12-4 and TRBJ1-2; D is ambiguous. The V end was cut by 1 base, the J end by 8 bases, with 11 bases between. The CDR3 spans 13 residues. The CDR3 sequence: CASSLGRLEGYTF. The CDR3 bases are TGTGCCAGCAGTTTAGGCAGGTTGGAAGGCTACACCTTC.

This clonotype was counted only a few times. V usage is TRBV5-1 and J usage is TRBJ1-4, with D perhaps matching TRBD1 (6 bases). V was cut by 6 bases and J by 7 bases, with 16 bases left in between. CDR1 SGHRS and CDR2 YFSETQ come from the germline V gene. The CDR3 runs 14 residues. The CDR3: CASTSDREGEKLFF. In DNA, the CDR3 is TGCGCCAGCACCTCGGACAGAGAGGGTGAAAAACTGTTTTTT.

This clonotype was counted a few times. Here the CDR3 reads CASSLPEINPELFF. The CDR3 DNA follows: TGTGCCAGCAGCTTGCCGGAGATAAACCCGGAGCTGTTTTTT. This chain links TRBV5-5 with TRBJ2-2; no clear D. CDR1 and CDR2 from the germline V gene are SGHKS and YYEKEE (reference sequence). The CDR3 runs 14 residues. The germline V and J ends were trimmed by 1 base and 10 bases, with 14 bases remaining between them.

This clonotype occurred a few times. The CDR3 DNA follows: TGTGCCAGCAGCTTAAATTCGGCCTTAGGGGGTGGAAACACCATATATTTT. Translated, it gives CASSLNSALGGGNTIYF. The chain couples TRBV7-8 to TRBJ1-3, with a weak D call TRBD1 (6 bases). The V gene's germline CDR1 is SGHVS and CDR2 FQNEAQ. The CDR3 totals 17 residues. V was pared by 2 bases and J by 3 bases, with 17 bases between.

This clonotype was counted between two and nine times. This sequence joins TRBV25-1 and TRBJ2-3, with a weak D call TRBD1 (6 bases). V lost 3 bases, J lost 2 bases, and 12 bases lay in between. CDR1 and CDR2 (germline): MGHDK, SYGVNS. The CDR3 is made up of 15 amino acids. In DNA, the CDR3 is TGTGCCAGCAGTGAGACGGGACACCTCACAGATACGCAGTATTTT. Its translation is CASSETGHLTDTQYF.

This clonotype appeared many times. CDR3 residues: CASSYGRGTYEQYF. CDR3 sequence (DNA): TGTGCCAGCAGTTACGGTCGGGGCACCTACGAGCAGTACTTC. This chain links TRBV6-6 with TRBJ2-7; D tentatively reads TRBD1 or TRBD2 (5 bases each). CDR3 size: 14 residues. CDR1 MNHNY and CDR2 SVGAGI come from the germline V gene (reference sequence). V lost 2 bases and J 2 bases, leaving 10 bases between the germline ends.

This clonotype was detected a few times. The genes are TRBV20-1 and TRBJ2-5, with 7 nucleotides matching TRBD2. Per the germline V gene, CDR1 is DFQATT and CDR2 is SNEGSKA (reference sequence). Unmatched junction bases numbered 5, after V lost 2 bases and J lost 5 bases. The CDR3 consists of 13 residues. Here the CDR3 DNA reads TGCAGTGCTAGAAAATTGGGGGGGGAGACCCAGTACTTC. This translates into CSARKLGGETQYF.

This clonotype turned up a few times. This chain connects TRBV5-1 to TRBJ1-6; the D is unclear. Germline loops: CDR1 SGHRS, CDR2 YFSETQ. Trimming took off 0 bases at V and 8 bases at J, with 6 bases between the two ends. This CDR3 has 13 residues. CDR3: CASSLAPDSPLHF. CDR3 DNA: TGCGCCAGCAGCTTGGCGCCGGATTCACCCCTCCACTTT.

The genes are TRBV5-1 and TRBJ2-2; TRBD1 agrees at 10 bases. In germline, CDR1 is SGHRS, CDR2 YFSETQ. V gave up 4 bases and J gave up 6 bases; unmatched junction bases: 9. The CDR3 loop spans 16 amino acids. The DNA of the CDR3 is TGCGCCAGCAGCACCTCCGGGACAGGGGAGCCCGGGGAGCTGTTTTTT. Translating it yields CASSTSGTGEPGELFF.

There are many counts of this clonotype. The chain has TRBV10-3 and TRBJ2-5, with 7 bases aligning to TRBD2. The length of the CDR3 is 16 residues. The germline gives CDR1 ENHRY, CDR2 SYGVKD. V gave up 0 bases and J gave up 1 base; unmatched junction bases: 5. This chain's CDR3 is CAISESPGGSQETQYF. CDR3 sequence (DNA): TGTGCCATCAGTGAGTCGCCCGGGGGGTCCCAAGAGACCCAGTACTTC.

This clonotype occurred a few times. CDR3 in amino acids: CASSMTSGGTGELFF. DNA for the CDR3: TGTGCCAGTAGTATGACTAGCGGGGGTACCGGGGAGCTGTTTTTT. This sequence joins TRBV19 and TRBJ2-2, with 12 nucleotides matching TRBD2. After removal of 3 bases from V and 5 bases from J, the junction contained 1 base not matched to a gene. The length of the CDR3 is 15 residues. Germline assignment: CDR1 LNHDA and CDR2 SQIVND (reference sequence).

This clonotype was seen a handful of times. The chain links TRBV7-3 to TRBJ2-3; TRBD1 agrees at 7 bases. The CDR3 is made up of 13 amino acids. Trimming removed 7 bases from V and 2 bases from J; junction bases left unmatched: 3. The germline V gene encodes CDR1 SGHTA and CDR2 FQGTGA. CDR3 in amino acids: CASKGQNTDTQYF. The CDR3 nucleotides read TGTGCCAGCAAGGGACAGAACACAGATACGCAGTATTTT.